This TCR beta chain was found in a study of OX40 agonist ivuxolimab in advanced cancers. Regarding the study in general: The costimulatory receptor OX40 (CD134) was targeted by ivuxolimab, a fully human IgG2 agonistic monoclonal antibody. In the dose-escalation cohort, 75% to 90% of patients were male, and the mean age was approximately 60 years with a range of about 20 to 80. Of the approximately 54 dose-escalation patients, hepatocellular carcinoma was present in around 19, melanoma in approximately 15, renal cell carcinoma in 9 and head and neck cancer in 9. Patients were allowed to have had prior anti-PD-1, anti-PD-L1 or anti-CTLA-4 therapy, and approximately 40% of the dose-escalation patients had previously received checkpoint inhibitors. Peripheral TCRbeta sequencing aimed to test whether ivuxolimab altered TCR sequence diversity and caused clonal T-cell expansion. The paper covers the monotherapy dose-escalation part of the phase I ivuxolimab trial, which included N of about 50 patients. Three dose-escalation patients achieved partial responses, one with hepatocellular carcinoma and two with cutaneous melanoma. Intravenous ivuxolimab was administered to patients every 2 weeks at six dose levels: 0.01, 0.1, 0.3, 1.5, 3 and 10 mg/kg.

Broad study findings and their caveats: Low levels of normalized T-cell clonal expansion were also seen in some patients who did not respond. On average, CD8+ T cells showed more expanded clones than CD4+ T cells after ivuxolimab. In the 0.1-3.0 mg/kg groups, partial responders had among the lowest normalized peripheral clonal expansion, particularly in CD8+ T cells. Which antigens the clonally expanded peripheral T cells were specific for was not determined. Clonal expansion of both CD4+ and CD8+ blood T cells was observed from baseline to week 6 at doses 0.1 to 3.0 mg/kg.

Patients with a history of autoimmune disease or receiving systemic immunosuppression were excluded from the trial. Peripheral blood for TCR sequencing was drawn from every dose cohort at baseline, at cycle 4 day 1 and at cycle 7 day 1. The samples were drawn from a first-in-human, open-label, multicenter phase I dose-escalation trial of ivuxolimab. Adults with locally advanced or metastatic head and neck squamous cell, hepatocellular, melanoma or renal cell carcinoma were enrolled in the trial. Before TCR sequencing, CD4+ T cells and CD8+ T cells were sorted from peripheral blood as separate populations. CDR3 length: 16 amino acids, cysteine to phenylalanine. Only the CDR3 DNA is retained, 48 bases long and in frame from the first base. Taken from the germline V gene, the CDR1 and CDR2 loops are SGHRS and YFSETQ. V is pruned by 0 bases and J by 4 bases, leaving 6 bases of the junction without a gene match.

Genomic DNA was extracted from sorted cells for sequencing of the TCRbeta CDR3 region. TCRbeta CDR3 regions were sequenced using the immunoSEQ Assay. TCRdb took this table from immuneACCESS and kept in-frame rearrangements with V and J called. Such tables lack part of the clones; where checked against another copy, unresolved V genes explain under half of the gap, and the rest is unexplained. The sample has fewer than 65,000 clones on record, 85% to 90% of them singletons. Clones ranked in the top ten supply less than 2% of the sample. As for this clone: The target of this receptor is not known. No clone much larger than this one lies a single base away; base qualities are absent.

The V and J genes are TRBV5-1 and TRBJ1-5, and 8 bases in between align with TRBD1. The clonotype originates from an adult with an advanced solid tumor such as melanoma, head and neck, liver or kidney cancer. This sample comprised CD4+ or CD8+ T cells sorted from blood, obtained in a trial of the OX40 agonist ivuxolimab. The CDR3 protein: CASSLEAGGRNQPQHF. The nucleotides are TGCGCCAGCAGCTTGGAAGCAGGGGGCCGGAATCAGCCCCAGCATTTT.